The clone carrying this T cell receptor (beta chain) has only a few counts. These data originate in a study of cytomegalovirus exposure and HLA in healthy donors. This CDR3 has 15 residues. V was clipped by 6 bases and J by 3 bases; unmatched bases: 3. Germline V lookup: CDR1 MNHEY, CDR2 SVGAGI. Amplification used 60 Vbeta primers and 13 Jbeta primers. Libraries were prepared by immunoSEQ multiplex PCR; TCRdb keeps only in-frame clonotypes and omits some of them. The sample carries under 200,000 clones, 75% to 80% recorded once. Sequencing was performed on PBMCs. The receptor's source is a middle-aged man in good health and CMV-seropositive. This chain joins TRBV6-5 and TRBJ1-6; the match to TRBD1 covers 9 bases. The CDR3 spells CASRGTGNYNSPLHF. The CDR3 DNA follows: TGTGCCAGCAGGGGGACAGGGAACTATAATTCACCCCTCCACTTT.